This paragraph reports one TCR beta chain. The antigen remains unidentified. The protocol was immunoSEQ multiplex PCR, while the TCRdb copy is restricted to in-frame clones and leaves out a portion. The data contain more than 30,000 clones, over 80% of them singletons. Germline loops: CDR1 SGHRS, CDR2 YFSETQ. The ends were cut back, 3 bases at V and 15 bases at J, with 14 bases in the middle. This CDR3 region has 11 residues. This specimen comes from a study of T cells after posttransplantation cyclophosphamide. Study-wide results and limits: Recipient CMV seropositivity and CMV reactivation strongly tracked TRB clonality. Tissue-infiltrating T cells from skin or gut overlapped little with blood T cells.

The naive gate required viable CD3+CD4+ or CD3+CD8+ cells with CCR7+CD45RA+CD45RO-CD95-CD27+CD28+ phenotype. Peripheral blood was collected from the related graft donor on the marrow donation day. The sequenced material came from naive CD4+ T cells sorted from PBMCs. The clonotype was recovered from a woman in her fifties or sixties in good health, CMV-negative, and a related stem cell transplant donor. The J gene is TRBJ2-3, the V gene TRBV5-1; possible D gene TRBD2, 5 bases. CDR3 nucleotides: TGCGCCAGCAGCTACGGACTTGAGCAATATTTT. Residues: CASSYGLEQYF. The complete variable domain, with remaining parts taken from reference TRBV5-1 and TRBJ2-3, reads KAGVTQTPRYLIKTRGQQVTLSCSPISGHRSVSWYQQTPGQGLQFLFEYFSETQRNKGNFPGRFSGRQFSNSRSEMNVSTLELGDSALYLCASSYGLEQYFGPGTRLTVL.